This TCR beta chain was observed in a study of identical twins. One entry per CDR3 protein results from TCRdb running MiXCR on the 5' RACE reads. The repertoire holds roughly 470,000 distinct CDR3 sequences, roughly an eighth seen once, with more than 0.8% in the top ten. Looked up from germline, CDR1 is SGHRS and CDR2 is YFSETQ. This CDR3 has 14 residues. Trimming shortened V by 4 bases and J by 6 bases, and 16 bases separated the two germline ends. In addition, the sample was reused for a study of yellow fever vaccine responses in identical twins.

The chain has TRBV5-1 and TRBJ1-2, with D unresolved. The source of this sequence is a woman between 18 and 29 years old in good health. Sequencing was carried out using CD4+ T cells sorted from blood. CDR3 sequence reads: CASSLTSAINGYTF. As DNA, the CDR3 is TGCGCCAGCAGCCTGACATCGGCTATAAATGGCTACACCTTC.